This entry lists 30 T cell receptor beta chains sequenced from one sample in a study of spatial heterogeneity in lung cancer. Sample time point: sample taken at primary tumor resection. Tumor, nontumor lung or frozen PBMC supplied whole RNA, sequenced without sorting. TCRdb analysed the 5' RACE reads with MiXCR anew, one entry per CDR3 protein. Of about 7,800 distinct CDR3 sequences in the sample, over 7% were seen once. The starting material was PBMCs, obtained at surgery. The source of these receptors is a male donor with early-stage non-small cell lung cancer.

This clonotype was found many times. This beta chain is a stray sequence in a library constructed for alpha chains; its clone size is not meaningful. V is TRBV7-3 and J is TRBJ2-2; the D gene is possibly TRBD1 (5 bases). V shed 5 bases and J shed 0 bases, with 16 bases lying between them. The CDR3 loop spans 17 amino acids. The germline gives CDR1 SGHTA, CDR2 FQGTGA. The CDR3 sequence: CASSRDSRTTNTGELFF. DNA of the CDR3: TGTGCCAGCAGCCGCGACTCCCGGACAACGAACACCGGGGAGCTGTTTTTT.

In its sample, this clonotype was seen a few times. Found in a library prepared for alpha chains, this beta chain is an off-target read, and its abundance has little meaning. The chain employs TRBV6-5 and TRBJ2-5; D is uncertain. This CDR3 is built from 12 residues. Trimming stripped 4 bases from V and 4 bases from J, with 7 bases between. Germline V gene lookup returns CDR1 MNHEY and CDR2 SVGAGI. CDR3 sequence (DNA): TGTGCCAGCAGTTTCCTAGGAGAGACCCAGTACTTC. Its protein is CASSFLGETQYF.

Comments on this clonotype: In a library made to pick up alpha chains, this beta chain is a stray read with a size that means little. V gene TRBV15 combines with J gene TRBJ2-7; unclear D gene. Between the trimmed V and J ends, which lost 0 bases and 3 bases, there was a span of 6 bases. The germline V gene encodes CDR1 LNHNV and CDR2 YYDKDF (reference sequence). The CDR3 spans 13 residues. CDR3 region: CATSRDASYEQYF. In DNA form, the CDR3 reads TGTGCCACCAGCAGAGATGCCAGCTACGAGCAGTACTTC.

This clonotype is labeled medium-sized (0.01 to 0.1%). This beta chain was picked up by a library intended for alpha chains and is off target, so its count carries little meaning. The CDR3 sequence: CAISANGQNTGELFF. In nucleotides, the CDR3 is TGTGCCATCAGTGCCAACGGACAGAACACCGGGGAGCTGTTTTTT. This chain uses TRBV10-3 with TRBJ2-2; possible D gene TRBD1, 5 bases. CDR1 is ENHRY, CDR2 SYGVKD, per germline. The V gene lost 4 bases and the J gene lost 1 base, with 10 bases spanning the gap. The CDR3 length is 15 residues.

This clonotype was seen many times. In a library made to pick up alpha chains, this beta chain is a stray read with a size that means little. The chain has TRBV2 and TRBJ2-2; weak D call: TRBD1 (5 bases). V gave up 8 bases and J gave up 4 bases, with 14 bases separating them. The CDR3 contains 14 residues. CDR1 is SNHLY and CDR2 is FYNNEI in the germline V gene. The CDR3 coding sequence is TGTGCCAGCGGAAGGGGCTCTGCCACCGGGGAGCTGTTTTTT. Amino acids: CASGRGSATGELFF.

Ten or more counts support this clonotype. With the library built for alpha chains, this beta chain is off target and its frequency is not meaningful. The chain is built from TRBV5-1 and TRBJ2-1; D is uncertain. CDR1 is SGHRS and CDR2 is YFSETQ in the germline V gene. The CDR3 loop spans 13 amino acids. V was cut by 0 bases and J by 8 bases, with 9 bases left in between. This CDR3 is CASSLEQSDEQFF. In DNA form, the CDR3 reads TGCGCCAGCAGCTTGGAGCAGAGTGATGAGCAGTTCTTC.

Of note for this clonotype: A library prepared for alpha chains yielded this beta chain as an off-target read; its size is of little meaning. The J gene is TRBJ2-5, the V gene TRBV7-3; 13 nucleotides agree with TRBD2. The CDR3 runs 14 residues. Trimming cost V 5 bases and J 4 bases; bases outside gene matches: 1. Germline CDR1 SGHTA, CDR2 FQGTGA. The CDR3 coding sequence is TGTGCCAGCAGCAGACTAGCGGGAGGAGAGACCCAGTACTTC. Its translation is CASSRLAGGETQYF.

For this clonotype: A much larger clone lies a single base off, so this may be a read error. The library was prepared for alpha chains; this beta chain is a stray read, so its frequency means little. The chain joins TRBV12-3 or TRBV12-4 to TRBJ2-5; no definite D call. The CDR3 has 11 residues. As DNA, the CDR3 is TGTGCCAACAGTTTAGGGGAGACCCAGTACTTC. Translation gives CANSLGETQYF.

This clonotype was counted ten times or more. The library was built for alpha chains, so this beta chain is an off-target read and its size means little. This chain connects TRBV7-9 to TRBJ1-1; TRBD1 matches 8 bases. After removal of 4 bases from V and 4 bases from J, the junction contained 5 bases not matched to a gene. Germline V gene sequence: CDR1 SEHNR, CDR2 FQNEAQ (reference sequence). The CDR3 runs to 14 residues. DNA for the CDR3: TGTGCCAGCAGCTGGATTGACAGGGGCACTGAAGCTTTCTTT. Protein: CASSWIDRGTEAFF.

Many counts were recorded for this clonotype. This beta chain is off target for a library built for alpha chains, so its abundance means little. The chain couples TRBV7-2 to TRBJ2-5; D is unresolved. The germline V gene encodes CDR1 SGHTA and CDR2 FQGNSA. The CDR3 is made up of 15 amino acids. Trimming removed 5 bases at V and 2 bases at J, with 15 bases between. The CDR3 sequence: CASSPVRGPQETQYF. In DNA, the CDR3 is TGTGCCAGCAGCCCCGTGAGAGGTCCTCAAGAGACCCAGTACTTC.

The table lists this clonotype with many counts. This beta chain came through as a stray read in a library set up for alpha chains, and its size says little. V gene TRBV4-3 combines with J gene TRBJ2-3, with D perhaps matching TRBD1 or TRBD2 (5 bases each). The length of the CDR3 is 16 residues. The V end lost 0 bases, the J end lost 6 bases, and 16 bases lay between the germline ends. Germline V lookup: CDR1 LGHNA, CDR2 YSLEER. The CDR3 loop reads CASSQDPGTAPDTQYF. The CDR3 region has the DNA TGCGCCAGCAGCCAAGACCCCGGGACGGCCCCTGATACGCAGTATTTT.

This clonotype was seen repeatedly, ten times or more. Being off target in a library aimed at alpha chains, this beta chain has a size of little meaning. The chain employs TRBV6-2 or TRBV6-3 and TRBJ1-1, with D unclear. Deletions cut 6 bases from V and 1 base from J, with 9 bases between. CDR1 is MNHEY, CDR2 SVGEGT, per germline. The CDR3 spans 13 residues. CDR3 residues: CASRSVPNTEAFF. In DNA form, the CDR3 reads TGTGCCAGCAGATCTGTTCCGAACACTGAAGCTTTCTTT.

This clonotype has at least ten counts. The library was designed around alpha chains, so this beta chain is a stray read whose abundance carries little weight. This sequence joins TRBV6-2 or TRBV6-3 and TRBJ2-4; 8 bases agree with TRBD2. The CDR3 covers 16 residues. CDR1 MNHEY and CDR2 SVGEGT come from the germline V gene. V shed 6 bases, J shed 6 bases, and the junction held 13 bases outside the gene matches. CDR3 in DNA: TGTGCCAGCAGCACTAGCGGACTACTAGCTGGAAACATTCAGTACTTC. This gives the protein CASSTSGLLAGNIQYF.

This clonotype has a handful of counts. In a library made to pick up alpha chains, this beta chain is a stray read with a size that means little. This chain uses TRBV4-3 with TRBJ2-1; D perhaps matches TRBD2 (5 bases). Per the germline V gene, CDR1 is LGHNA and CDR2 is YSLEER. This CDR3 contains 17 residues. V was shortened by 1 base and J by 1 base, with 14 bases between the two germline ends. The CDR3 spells CASSQGRFRLSYNEQFF. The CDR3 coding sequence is TGCGCCAGCAGCCAAGGAAGGTTCCGACTATCCTACAATGAGCAGTTCTTC.

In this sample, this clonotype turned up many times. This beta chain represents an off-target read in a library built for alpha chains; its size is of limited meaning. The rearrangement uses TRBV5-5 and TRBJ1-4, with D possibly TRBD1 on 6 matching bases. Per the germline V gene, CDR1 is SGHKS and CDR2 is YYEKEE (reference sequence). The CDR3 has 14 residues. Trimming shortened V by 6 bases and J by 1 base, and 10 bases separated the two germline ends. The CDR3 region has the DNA TGTGCCAGCACCGCAGGGGTAACTAATGAAAAACTGTTTTTT. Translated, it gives CASTAGVTNEKLFF.

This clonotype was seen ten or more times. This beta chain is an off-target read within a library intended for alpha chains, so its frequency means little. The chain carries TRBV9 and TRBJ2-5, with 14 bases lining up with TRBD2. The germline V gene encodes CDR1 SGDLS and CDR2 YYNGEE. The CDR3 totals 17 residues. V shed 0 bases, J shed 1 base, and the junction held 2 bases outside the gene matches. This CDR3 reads CASSVGGLAGVQETQYF. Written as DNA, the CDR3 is TGTGCCAGCAGCGTAGGGGGACTAGCGGGAGTCCAAGAGACCCAGTACTTC.

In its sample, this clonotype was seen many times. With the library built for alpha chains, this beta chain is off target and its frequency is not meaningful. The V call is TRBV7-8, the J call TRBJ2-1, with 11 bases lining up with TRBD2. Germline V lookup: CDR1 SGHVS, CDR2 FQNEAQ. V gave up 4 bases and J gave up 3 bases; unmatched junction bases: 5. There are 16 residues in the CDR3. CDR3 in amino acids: CASSSRLAGSYNEQFF. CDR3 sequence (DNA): TGTGCCAGCAGCTCCCGACTAGCGGGAAGCTACAATGAGCAGTTCTTC.

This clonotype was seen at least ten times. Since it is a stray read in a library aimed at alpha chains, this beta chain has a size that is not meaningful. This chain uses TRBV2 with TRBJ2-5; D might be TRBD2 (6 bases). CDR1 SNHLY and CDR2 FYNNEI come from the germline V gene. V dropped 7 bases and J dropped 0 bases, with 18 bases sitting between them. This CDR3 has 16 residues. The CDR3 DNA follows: TGTGCCAGCAAAAGCTGGGGGGACCTGTACCAAGAGACCCAGTACTTC. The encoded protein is CASKSWGDLYQETQYF.

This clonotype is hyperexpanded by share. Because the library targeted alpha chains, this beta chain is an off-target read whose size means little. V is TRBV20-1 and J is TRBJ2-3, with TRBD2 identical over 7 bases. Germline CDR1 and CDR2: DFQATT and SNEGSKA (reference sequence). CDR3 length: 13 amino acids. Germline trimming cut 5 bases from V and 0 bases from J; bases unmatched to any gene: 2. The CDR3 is CSAPGGSTDTQYF. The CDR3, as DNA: TGCAGTGCTCCCGGGGGGAGCACAGATACGCAGTATTTT.

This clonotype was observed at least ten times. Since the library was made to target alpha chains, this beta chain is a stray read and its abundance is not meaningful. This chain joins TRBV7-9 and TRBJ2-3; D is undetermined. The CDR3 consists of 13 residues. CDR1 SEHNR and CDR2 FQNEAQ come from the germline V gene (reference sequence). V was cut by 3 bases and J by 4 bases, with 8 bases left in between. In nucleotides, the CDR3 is TGTGCCAGCAGCTTTGGTGGGGCAGATACGCAGTATTTT. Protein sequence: CASSFGGADTQYF.

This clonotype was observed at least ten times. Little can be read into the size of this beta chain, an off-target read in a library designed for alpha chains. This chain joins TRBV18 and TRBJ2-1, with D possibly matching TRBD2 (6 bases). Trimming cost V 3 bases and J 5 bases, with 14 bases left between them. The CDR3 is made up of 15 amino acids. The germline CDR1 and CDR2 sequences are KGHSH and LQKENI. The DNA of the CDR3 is TGTGCCAGCTCACCTGAGAGCGGGTGGGACAATGAGCAGTTCTTC. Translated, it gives CASSPESGWDNEQFF.

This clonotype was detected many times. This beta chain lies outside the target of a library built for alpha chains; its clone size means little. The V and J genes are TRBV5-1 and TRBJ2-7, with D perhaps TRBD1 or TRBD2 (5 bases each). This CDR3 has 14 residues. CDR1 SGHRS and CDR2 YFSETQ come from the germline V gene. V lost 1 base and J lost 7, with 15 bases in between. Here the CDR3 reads CASSLWDVKREQYF. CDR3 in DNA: TGCGCCAGCAGCTTGTGGGACGTTAAGAGGGAGCAGTACTTC.

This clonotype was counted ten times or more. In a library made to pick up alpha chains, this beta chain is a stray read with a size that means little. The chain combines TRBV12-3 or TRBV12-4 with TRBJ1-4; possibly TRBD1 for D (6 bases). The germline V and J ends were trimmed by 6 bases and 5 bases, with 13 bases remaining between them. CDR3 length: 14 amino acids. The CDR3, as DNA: TGTGCCAGCAGAGTCGGGGGCCGGAATGAAAAACTGTTTTTT. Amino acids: CASRVGGRNEKLFF.

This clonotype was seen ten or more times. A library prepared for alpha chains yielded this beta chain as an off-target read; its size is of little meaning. The CDR3 is CSAENLAGGRNWSGSTDTQYF. Here the CDR3 DNA reads TGCAGTGCCGAAAATTTAGCGGGAGGTCGAAATTGGAGTGGAAGCACAGATACGCAGTATTTT. The J gene is TRBJ2-3, the V gene TRBV20-1; TRBD2 aligns across 10 bases. Germline values: CDR1 DFQATT, CDR2 SNEGSKA (reference sequence). With 6 bases clipped from V and 0 bases from J, the junction kept 24 bases outside the gene matches. This CDR3 spans 21 amino acids.

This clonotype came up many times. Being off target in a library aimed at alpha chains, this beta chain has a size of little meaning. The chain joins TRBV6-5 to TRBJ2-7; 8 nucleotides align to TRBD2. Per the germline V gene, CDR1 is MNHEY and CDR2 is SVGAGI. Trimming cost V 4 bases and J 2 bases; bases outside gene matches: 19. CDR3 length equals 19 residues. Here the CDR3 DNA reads TGTGCCAGCAGTTCCCTCCGGGTCAAAGCGGGACTAGATGCCTACGAGCAGTACTTC. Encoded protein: CASSSLRVKAGLDAYEQYF.

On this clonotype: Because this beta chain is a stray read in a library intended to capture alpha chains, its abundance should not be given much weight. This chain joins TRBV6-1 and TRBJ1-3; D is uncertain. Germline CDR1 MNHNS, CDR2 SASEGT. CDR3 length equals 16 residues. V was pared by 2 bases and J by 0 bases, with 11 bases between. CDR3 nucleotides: TGTGCCAGCAGTGAAATGAGACGGTCCTCTGGAAACACCATATATTTT. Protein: CASSEMRRSSGNTIYF.

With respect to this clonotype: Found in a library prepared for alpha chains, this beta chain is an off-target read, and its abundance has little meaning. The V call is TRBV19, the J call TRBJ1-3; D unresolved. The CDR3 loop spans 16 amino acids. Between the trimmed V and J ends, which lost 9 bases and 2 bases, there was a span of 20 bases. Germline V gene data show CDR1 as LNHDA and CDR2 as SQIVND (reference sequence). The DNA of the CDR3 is TGTGCCAGCCAACTCTCTTTCCCCTACGCTGGAAACACCATATATTTT. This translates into CASQLSFPYAGNTIYF.

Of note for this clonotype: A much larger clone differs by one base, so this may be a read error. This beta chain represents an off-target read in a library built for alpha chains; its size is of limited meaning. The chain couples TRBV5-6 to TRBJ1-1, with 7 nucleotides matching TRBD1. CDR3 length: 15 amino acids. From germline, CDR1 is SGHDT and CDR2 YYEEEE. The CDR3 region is CASSLLDRLNTEASF. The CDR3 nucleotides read TGTGCCAGCAGCTTACTGGACAGGCTGAACACTGAAGCTTCCTTT.

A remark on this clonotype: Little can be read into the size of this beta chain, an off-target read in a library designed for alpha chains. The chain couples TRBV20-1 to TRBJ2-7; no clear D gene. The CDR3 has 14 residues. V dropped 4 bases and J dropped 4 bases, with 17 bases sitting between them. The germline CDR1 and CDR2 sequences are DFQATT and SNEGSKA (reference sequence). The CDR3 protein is CSATHAAAIYEQYF. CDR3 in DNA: TGCAGTGCTACACACGCGGCGGCAATATACGAGCAGTACTTC.

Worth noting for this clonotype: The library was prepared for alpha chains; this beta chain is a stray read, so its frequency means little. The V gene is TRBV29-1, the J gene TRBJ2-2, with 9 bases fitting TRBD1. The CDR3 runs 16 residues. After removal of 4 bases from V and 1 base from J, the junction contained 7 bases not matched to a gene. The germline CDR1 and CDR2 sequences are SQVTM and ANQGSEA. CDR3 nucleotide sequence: TGCAGCGTTGGTCAAGACAGGGGGAAGAACACCGGGGAGCTGTTTTTT. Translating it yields CSVGQDRGKNTGELFF.